A selection of T cell receptor beta chains follows, all from one sample in a study of cytomegalovirus exposure and HLA in healthy donors. Clones were read by immunoSEQ multiplex PCR, and TCRdb kept only the in-frame ones, dropping some. The table has 59,000 or so clones, 70% to 75% seen once. The sequencing input was PBMCs. These receptors were taken from a man aged 25 to 40 in good health and CMV-seropositive. CDR3s include the opening cysteine and the closing phenylalanine or tryptophan. The order of the fields is CDR3 DNA, CDR3 protein, CDR3 length, V gene, clone size, D gene, J gene. The D gene is left open where the match is weak. Where a row states a size, it is once, few, many or the class of an expanded clone; other rows omit it.

CDR3nt: TGTGCCAGCAGCCTAAACCCCACCTTCTTAAGAGACCAGTACTTC
CDR3aa: CASSLNPTFLRDQYF
len: 15
v_gene: TRBV6-5
abundance: .
d_gene: .
j_gene: TRBJ2-5

CDR3nt: TGTGCCAGCAGCCAAGTTTCGATGGAGGGGGAGGGATACGAGCAGTACTTC
CDR3aa: CASSQVSMEGEGYEQYF
len: 17
v_gene: TRBV4-2
abundance: .
d_gene: .
j_gene: TRBJ2-7

CDR3nt: TGTGCCAGCAGCTTGAAGGACAGGGTGTTGAGCTACACCTTC
CDR3aa: CASSLKDRVLSYTF
len: 14
v_gene: TRBV7-2
abundance: .
d_gene: TRBD1
j_gene: TRBJ1-2

CDR3nt: TGTGCCAGCACTGACAGGTCTGGCTACACCTTC
CDR3aa: CASTDRSGYTF
len: 11
v_gene: TRBV6-6
abundance: few
d_gene: .
j_gene: TRBJ1-2

CDR3nt: TGTGCCACCAAGGAGACAGGGTGGTTACTGGACACTGAAGCTTTCTTT
CDR3aa: CATKETGWLLDTEAFF
len: 16
v_gene: TRBV15
abundance: .
d_gene: TRBD1
j_gene: TRBJ1-1

CDR3nt: TGTGCCAGCAGTACAAAACAGGGCTCCCTCCACTATGGCTACACCTTC
CDR3aa: CASSTKQGSLHYGYTF
len: 16
v_gene: TRBV28
abundance: .
d_gene: .
j_gene: TRBJ1-2

CDR3nt: TGTGCCAGCAGGCACCACCAGGGTCCCAAAAACATTCAGTACTTC
CDR3aa: CASRHHQGPKNIQYF
len: 15
v_gene: TRBV21-1
abundance: .
d_gene: .
j_gene: TRBJ2-4

CDR3nt: TGTGCCAGCAGTTTACGGGACAGGATAGTATCTGAAATGGACACTGAAGCTTTCTTT
CDR3aa: CASSLRDRIVSEMDTEAFF
len: 19
v_gene: TRBV27
abundance: .
d_gene: TRBD1
j_gene: TRBJ1-1

CDR3nt: TGTGCCAGCAGCGACCGGACTAGAAATACGCAGTATTTT
CDR3aa: CASSDRTRNTQYF
len: 13
v_gene: TRBV7-6
abundance: .
d_gene: TRBD2
j_gene: TRBJ2-3

CDR3nt: TGTGCCAGCAGCTCTAGAGTACGGACAGGGCCAGATACGCAGTATTTT
CDR3aa: CASSSRVRTGPDTQYF
len: 16
v_gene: TRBV9
abundance: .
d_gene: TRBD1
j_gene: TRBJ2-3

CDR3nt: TGTGCCAGTAAGGAGGGAGGGACTGAAGCTTTCTTT
CDR3aa: CASKEGGTEAFF
len: 12
v_gene: TRBV19
abundance: .
d_gene: .
j_gene: TRBJ1-1

CDR3nt: TGCAGCGTTGAAGATCGGGAGGGACAGGGTGGCTACACCTTC
CDR3aa: CSVEDREGQGGYTF
len: 14
v_gene: TRBV29-1
abundance: .
d_gene: TRBD1
j_gene: TRBJ1-2

CDR3nt: TGTGCCAGCAGTCCCCGTAGAAAGGTTGGGGGGTCACCCCTCCACTTT
CDR3aa: CASSPRRKVGGSPLHF
len: 16
v_gene: TRBV28
abundance: .
d_gene: .
j_gene: TRBJ1-6

CDR3nt: TGTGCCAGCAGCCGTGAACTAGCGTACACCGGGGAGCTGTTTTTT
CDR3aa: CASSRELAYTGELFF
len: 15
v_gene: TRBV14
abundance: .
d_gene: TRBD2
j_gene: TRBJ2-2

CDR3nt: TGTGCCAGCAGTCCGCGTTCGTATGAAAAACTGTTTTTT
CDR3aa: CASSPRSYEKLFF
len: 13
v_gene: TRBV27
abundance: .
d_gene: .
j_gene: TRBJ1-4

CDR3nt: TGCAGCTTCCGAGTACAGGGACCGAACACTGAAGCTTTCTTT
CDR3aa: CSFRVQGPNTEAFF
len: 14
v_gene: TRBV29-1
abundance: once
d_gene: .
j_gene: TRBJ1-1

CDR3nt: TGTGCCAGCAGCTTGTCCACAGGGGTCGGGGAGCTGTTTTTT
CDR3aa: CASSLSTGVGELFF
len: 14
v_gene: TRBV5-8
abundance: .
d_gene: TRBD1
j_gene: TRBJ2-2

CDR3nt: TGCAGCGTACTTGGACAGGGGTGGATGAACACTGAAGCTTTCTTT
CDR3aa: CSVLGQGWMNTEAFF
len: 15
v_gene: TRBV29-1
abundance: few
d_gene: TRBD1
j_gene: TRBJ1-1

CDR3nt: TGCGCCAGCAGCCCCCAGGGTTCGGGCACAGATACGCAGTATTTT
CDR3aa: CASSPQGSGTDTQYF
len: 15
v_gene: TRBV5-1
abundance: .
d_gene: .
j_gene: TRBJ2-3

CDR3nt: TGTGCCAGCAGTTACTTTGAGCGGGGGGGCATGGGGGAGCTGTTTTTT
CDR3aa: CASSYFERGGMGELFF
len: 16
v_gene: TRBV6-5
abundance: .
d_gene: TRBD2
j_gene: TRBJ2-2

CDR3nt: TGTGCCAGCAGTCCGACAGGGTCGGGCGGCTACACCTTC
CDR3aa: CASSPTGSGGYTF
len: 13
v_gene: TRBV27
abundance: .
d_gene: TRBD1
j_gene: TRBJ1-2

CDR3nt: TGTGCCAGTAGCACGACAGGGGCTTATAATTCACCCCTCCACTTT
CDR3aa: CASSTTGAYNSPLHF
len: 15
v_gene: TRBV19
abundance: .
d_gene: TRBD1
j_gene: TRBJ1-6

CDR3nt: TGTGCCAGCAGCCAAGAGTCGCAGGGTAACTATGGCTACACCTTC
CDR3aa: CASSQESQGNYGYTF
len: 15
v_gene: TRBV4-2
abundance: .
d_gene: .
j_gene: TRBJ1-2

CDR3nt: TGCGCCAGCAGCCCCTCCCCGACAGGGGGCGCAACGAACACCGGGGAGCTGTTTTTT
CDR3aa: CASSPSPTGGATNTGELFF
len: 19
v_gene: TRBV4-3
abundance: .
d_gene: TRBD1
j_gene: TRBJ2-2

CDR3nt: TGTGCCAGCAGCGTAGCTCAGGGGACAGATACGCAGTATTTT
CDR3aa: CASSVAQGTDTQYF
len: 14
v_gene: TRBV9
abundance: .
d_gene: .
j_gene: TRBJ2-3

CDR3nt: TGCAGCGTTGAAGATGGTGGCAGATCTAATGAAAAACTGTTTTTT
CDR3aa: CSVEDGGRSNEKLFF
len: 15
v_gene: TRBV29-1
abundance: few
d_gene: .
j_gene: TRBJ1-4

CDR3nt: TGTGCCAGCAGAAAAGATAGCGGGGGGGGGTCAGATACGCAGTATTTT
CDR3aa: CASRKDSGGGSDTQYF
len: 16
v_gene: TRBV27
abundance: once
d_gene: TRBD2
j_gene: TRBJ2-3

CDR3nt: TGTGCCAGCAGCCCTACAGGGAACACTGAAGCTTTCTTT
CDR3aa: CASSPTGNTEAFF
len: 13
v_gene: TRBV5-4
abundance: few
d_gene: .
j_gene: TRBJ1-1

CDR3nt: TGTGCCAGCAGCTTGGCTGGCGGGGGGGCGAACACCGGGGAGCTGTTTTTT
CDR3aa: CASSLAGGGANTGELFF
len: 17
v_gene: TRBV5-6
abundance: .
d_gene: TRBD2
j_gene: TRBJ2-2

CDR3nt: TGTGCCAGAGGCCGGACAGCAAAGCCCTACGAGCAGTACTTC
CDR3aa: CARGRTAKPYEQYF
len: 14
v_gene: TRBV6-4
abundance: .
d_gene: .
j_gene: TRBJ2-7

CDR3nt: TGTGCCAGCAGTGCTAGCGGGGGGTACAATGAGCAGTTCTTC
CDR3aa: CASSASGGYNEQFF
len: 14
v_gene: TRBV6-4
abundance: .
d_gene: TRBD2
j_gene: TRBJ2-1

CDR3nt: TGCGCCAGCAGCCAATCCCGAGACAGCTATGGCTACACCTTC
CDR3aa: CASSQSRDSYGYTF
len: 14
v_gene: TRBV4-1
abundance: few
d_gene: .
j_gene: TRBJ1-2

CDR3nt: TGTGCCAGTACCCCACACGGAAACACCATATATTTT
CDR3aa: CASTPHGNTIYF
len: 12
v_gene: TRBV19
abundance: .
d_gene: .
j_gene: TRBJ1-3

CDR3nt: TGCGCCAGCAGCTTGGATAGCATCTCTGGAAACACCATATATTTT
CDR3aa: CASSLDSISGNTIYF
len: 15
v_gene: TRBV5-1
abundance: .
d_gene: .
j_gene: TRBJ1-3

CDR3nt: TGTGCCAGCAGCATACGGGGAGGGGGGTCGAGGGGCAAAGAGACCCAGTACTTC
CDR3aa: CASSIRGGGSRGKETQYF
len: 18
v_gene: TRBV5-5
abundance: .
d_gene: .
j_gene: TRBJ2-5

CDR3nt: TGTGCCAGCAGCTTAGGTGCGTCAAGCGGGCAGCCCCAGCATTTT
CDR3aa: CASSLGASSGQPQHF
len: 15
v_gene: TRBV11-2
abundance: .
d_gene: .
j_gene: TRBJ1-5

CDR3nt: TGTGCCAGCAGCCGGACAGGGGAGACAGAGCAGTACTTC
CDR3aa: CASSRTGETEQYF
len: 13
v_gene: TRBV11-1
abundance: .
d_gene: TRBD1
j_gene: TRBJ2-7

CDR3nt: TGCGCCAGCAGCCAGGGAGGCACCCAGTACTTC
CDR3aa: CASSQGGTQYF
len: 11
v_gene: TRBV4-3
abundance: once
d_gene: .
j_gene: TRBJ2-5

CDR3nt: TGTGCCAGCAGCCCCATGAACACTGAAGCTTTCTTT
CDR3aa: CASSPMNTEAFF
len: 12
v_gene: TRBV7-9
abundance: .
d_gene: .
j_gene: TRBJ1-1

CDR3nt: TGCGCCAGCAGCCAAGGGGGACAAAAATACAATGAGCAGTTCTTC
CDR3aa: CASSQGGQKYNEQFF
len: 15
v_gene: TRBV4-3
abundance: .
d_gene: .
j_gene: TRBJ2-1